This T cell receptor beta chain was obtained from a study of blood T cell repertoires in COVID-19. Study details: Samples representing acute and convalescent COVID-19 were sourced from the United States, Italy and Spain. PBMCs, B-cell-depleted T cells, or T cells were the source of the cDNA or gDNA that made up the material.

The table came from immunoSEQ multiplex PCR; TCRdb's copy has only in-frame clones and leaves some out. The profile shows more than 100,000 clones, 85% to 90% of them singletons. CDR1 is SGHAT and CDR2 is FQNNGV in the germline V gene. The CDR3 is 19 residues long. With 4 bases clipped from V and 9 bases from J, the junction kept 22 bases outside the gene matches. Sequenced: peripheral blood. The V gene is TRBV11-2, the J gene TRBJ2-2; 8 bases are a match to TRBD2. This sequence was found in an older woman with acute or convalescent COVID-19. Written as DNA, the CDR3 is TGTGCCAGCAGCTCCTTTACACCCCCCCGGGGGGGCCATTCCCGGGAGCTGTTTTTT. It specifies CASSSFTPPRGGHSRELFF.